This T cell receptor (beta chain) was retrieved from a study of cytomegalovirus exposure and HLA in healthy donors. V was pared by 2 bases and J by 0 bases, with 8 bases between. The V gene's germline CDR1 is SGHTA and CDR2 FQGNSA. This CDR3 spans 15 amino acids. PCR involved 60 Vbeta and 13 Jbeta primers. Only in-frame clones appear in the TCRdb table, and some are missing; sequencing was by immunoSEQ multiplex PCR. This table holds 110,000 to 150,000 clones, 80% found once. Sequencing was performed on PBMCs. The chain couples TRBV7-2 to TRBJ1-3, with D perhaps matching TRBD1 (5 bases). This TCR came from a man aged 40-49 years in good health and CMV-seronegative. The DNA for the CDR3 is TGTGCCAGCAGCTTACAGGGAGGCTCTGGAAACACCATATATTTT. Protein sequence: CASSLQGGSGNTIYF.